This passage covers 31 T cell receptor beta chains from one sample sequenced in a study of blood T cell repertoires in COVID-19. Sequencing was performed with immunoSEQ multiplex PCR; in TCRdb, only in-frame clones are kept and a portion is missing. The repertoire holds fewer than 40,000 clones, with roughly nine tenths as singletons. The sample consisted of peripheral blood. Receptor source: an elderly man with acute or convalescent COVID-19.

This clone was seen a few times. The V gene is TRBV5-4, the J gene TRBJ1-2, with D hard to call. Germline values: CDR1 SGHNT, CDR2 YYREEE (reference sequence). This CDR3 is 15 amino acids long. V was trimmed by 0 bases and J by 6 bases, leaving 15 bases between them. The CDR3 DNA reads as TGTGCCAGCAGCTTGGCCCTGGTGCGGTTGGATGGCTACACCTTC. This encodes CASSLALVRLDGYTF. Full variable domain (missing parts from reference TRBV5-4 and TRBJ1-2): ETGVTQSPTHLIKTRGQQVTLRCSSQSGHNTVSWYQQALGQGPQFIFQYYREEENGRGNFPPRFSGLQFPNYSSELNVNALELDDSALYLCASSLALVRLDGYTFGSGTRLTVV.

The chain links TRBV6-5 to TRBJ2-7; 10 bases fit TRBD2. CDR1 is MNHEY and CDR2 is SVGAGI in the germline V gene. V lost 2 bases, J lost 6 bases, and 4 bases stayed unmatched. This CDR3 has 14 residues. CDR3 region: CASSYEGTSAEQYF. The CDR3 nucleotides are TGTGCCAGCAGTTACGAGGGGACTAGCGCCGAGCAGTACTTC.

V gene TRBV2 combines with J gene TRBJ2-3; tentatively, D is TRBD2 (6 bases). Germline assignment: CDR1 SNHLY and CDR2 FYNNEI. CDR3 length: 15 residues. The V and J ends lost 7 bases and 1 base respectively, with 15 bases between them. The CDR3 nucleotides read TGTGCCAGCAAGCGGGCGGGACTGCGCACAGATACGCAGTATTTT. Its protein is CASKRAGLRTDTQYF.

This rearrangement joins TRBV28 to TRBJ1-3; 7 nucleotides match TRBD1. CDR1 is MDHEN, CDR2 SYDVKM, per germline. V was pared by 9 bases and J by 0 bases, with 5 bases of the junction left unmatched. The CDR3 has 14 amino acids. CDR3 DNA sequence: TGTGCCAGTGAGGGACAGTCCTCTGGAAACACCATATATTTT. Translating gives CASEGQSSGNTIYF.

The genes are TRBV10-3 and TRBJ1-2; TRBD1 might be the D (6 bases). Trimming shortened V by 4 bases and J by 3 bases, and 6 bases separated the two germline ends. The CDR3 sequence is 12 residues long. CDR1 ENHRY and CDR2 SYGVKD come from the germline V gene. CDR3 sequence (DNA): TGTGCCATCAGTGGGACAGACTATGGCTACACCTTC. Translating gives CAISGTDYGYTF.

The rearrangement joins TRBV7-8 to TRBJ2-1, with 7 positions matching TRBD2. CDR3 length equals 14 residues. The germline V gene encodes CDR1 SGHVS and CDR2 FQNEAQ. Losses at the gene ends were 4 bases for V and 8 bases for J; bases not matched to a gene: 8. In DNA form, the CDR3 reads TGTGCCAGCAGCTCTACAAGCAGCGGGGATGAGCAGTTCTTC. This encodes CASSSTSSGDEQFF.

The V call is TRBV19, the J call TRBJ1-2; D remains ambiguous. V lost 7 bases and J lost 2, with 20 bases in between. CDR3 length: 16 amino acids. CDR1 is LNHDA, CDR2 SQIVND, per germline (reference sequence). This CDR3 reads CASTPAGSGVNYGYTF. DNA of the CDR3: TGTGCCAGTACCCCAGCGGGATCGGGTGTCAACTATGGCTACACCTTC.

The chain is built from TRBV4-1 and TRBJ2-1; 8 nucleotides match TRBD2. Germline V gene data show CDR1 as MGHRA and CDR2 as YSYEKL. The CDR3 is 15 residues long. After removal of 2 bases from V and 5 bases from J, the junction contained 5 bases not matched to a gene. This chain's CDR3 is CASSQKGLENNEQFF. CDR3 nucleotide sequence: TGCGCCAGCAGCCAAAAGGGACTAGAGAACAATGAGCAGTTCTTC.

This rearrangement joins TRBV29-1 to TRBJ2-1; D is unresolved. Trimming left V 6 bases short and J 0 bases short, with 6 bases between. This CDR3 is built from 12 residues. Germline CDR1 and CDR2: SQVTM and ANQGSEA. This CDR3 reads CSVKSSYNEQFF. As DNA, the CDR3 is TGCAGCGTCAAGAGCTCCTACAATGAGCAGTTCTTC.

V is TRBV11-2 and J is TRBJ2-2, with a possible D match to TRBD2 (6 bases). V was cut by 11 bases and J by 2 bases, with 12 bases left in between. Looked up from germline, CDR1 is SGHAT and CDR2 is FQNNGV. This CDR3 is built from 13 residues. The CDR3, as DNA: TGTGCCTTAGGCGGGACCAACACCGGGGAGCTGTTTTTT. As protein: CALGGTNTGELFF.

This chain uses TRBV5-1 with TRBJ2-7; possible D gene TRBD2, 6 bases. V lost 4 bases and J lost 3, with 17 bases in between. CDR3 length: 15 amino acids. CDR1 and CDR2 (germline): SGHRS, YFSETQ. This CDR3 is CASSDQRAAYYEQYF. Written as DNA, the CDR3 is TGCGCCAGCAGCGATCAGCGGGCGGCGTACTACGAGCAGTACTTC.

J is TRBJ1-2 and V is TRBV19; the D is unclear. V lost 6 bases to trimming and J lost 0 bases, with 14 bases between them. Germline lookup yields CDR1 LNHDA and CDR2 SQIVND (reference sequence). This CDR3 spans 15 amino acids. CDR3 loop: CASRTGGLANYGYTF. CDR3 DNA: TGTGCCAGTAGAACCGGCGGCTTAGCTAACTATGGCTACACCTTC.

This clone was observed a few times. No conserved phenylalanine or tryptophan is present at the end of the CDR3, so a read error is the likely explanation. The DNA is left out, because the CDR3 cannot be placed on it with certainty; the CDR3 is given as TCRdb lists it. V gene TRBV7-2 combines with J gene TRBJ1-1; the listed D gene, TRBD1, was not tested against the DNA. The germline gives CDR1 SGHTA, CDR2 FQGNSA. Counting both end residues, the CDR3 totals 10 amino acids. The CDR3 region is CASSSDRAGR.

The chain recombines TRBV4-2 with TRBJ2-3; no definite D call. Germline V gene lookup returns CDR1 LGHNA and CDR2 YNFKEQ. The length of the CDR3 is 12 residues. V shed 4 bases and J shed 4 bases, with 6 bases lying between them. The CDR3 loop is CASSPRSDTQYF. The CDR3 nucleotides read TGTGCCAGCAGCCCCAGGTCAGATACGCAGTATTTT.

In this sample, this clone turned up a few times. CDR3 in amino acids: CASSKAKGAYNEQFF. In nucleotides, the CDR3 is TGTGCCAGTAGTAAGGCGAAGGGGGCCTACAATGAGCAGTTCTTC. This rearrangement joins TRBV19 to TRBJ2-1; D is perhaps TRBD1 (6 bases). Trimming took 4 bases from V and 2 from J, leaving 12 bases between them. CDR3 length equals 15 residues. CDR1 and CDR2 (germline): LNHDA, SQIVND (reference sequence).

V and J are TRBV7-8 and TRBJ2-4; 9 nucleotides line up with TRBD1. V lost 5 bases, J lost 14 bases, and 7 bases stayed unmatched. The CDR3 spans 12 residues. Looked up from germline, CDR1 is SGHVS and CDR2 is FQNEAQ. The CDR3 loop is CASSIGTGNKYF. In DNA form, the CDR3 reads TGTGCCAGCAGCATCGGGACAGGGAATAAGTACTTC.

There are a few counts of this clone. This sequence joins TRBV6-6 and TRBJ2-1; TRBD2 is a possible D gene (6 bases). The CDR3 consists of 14 residues. CDR1 and CDR2 from the germline V gene are MNHNY and SVGAGI (reference sequence). V dropped 2 bases and J dropped 5 bases, with 10 bases sitting between them. The CDR3 bases are TGTGCCAGCAGTTACAAGACTAGTAACAATGAGCAGTTCTTC. This sequence encodes CASSYKTSNNEQFF.

This clone was detected only a few times. The chain is built from TRBV2 and TRBJ2-2; tentative D call: TRBD1 (6 bases). V lost 11 bases and J 1 base, leaving 14 bases between the germline ends. The CDR3 length is 14 residues. Germline-derived CDR1 and CDR2 are SNHLY and FYNNEI. CDR3 nucleotides: TGTGCCGTCCAGGGGAGAAGGAACACCGGGGAGCTGTTTTTT. Residues: CAVQGRRNTGELFF.

This clone was seen once. V is TRBV5-1 and J is TRBJ2-1, with D possibly being TRBD1 (6 bases). Per the germline V gene, CDR1 is SGHRS and CDR2 is YFSETQ. There are 15 residues in the CDR3. With 4 bases removed from V and 8 bases from J, the gap between germline ends came to 19 bases. CDR3 region: CASSRFPSGGDEQFF. The CDR3 nucleotides read TGCGCCAGCAGCCGTTTTCCGAGTGGGGGCGATGAGCAGTTCTTC.

V gene TRBV3-1 (or the pseudogene TRBV3-2) combines with J gene TRBJ1-1; D uncertain. The germline V gene has CDR1 LGHDT and CDR2 YNNKEL (reference sequence). There are 13 residues in the CDR3. Trimming removed 4 bases from V and 2 bases from J, with 8 bases in between. CDR3 loop: CASSPRLNTEAFF. CDR3 sequence (DNA): TGTGCCAGCAGCCCACGGTTAAACACTGAAGCTTTCTTT.

This clone is a singleton in its sample. CDR3 in amino acids: CASSLAGPNNEQFF. CDR3 coding DNA: TGTGCCAGCAGCTTAGCGGGGCCAAACAATGAGCAGTTCTTC. This chain uses TRBV7-2 with TRBJ2-1, with D tentatively TRBD1 (5 bases). Trimming pared 0 bases from V and 5 bases from J, leaving 8 bases between. Per germline, CDR1 SGHTA and CDR2 FQGNSA. The CDR3 loop spans 14 amino acids.

This chain connects TRBV7-9 to TRBJ1-6, with 9 nucleotides matching TRBD1. V lost 10 bases, J lost 5 bases, and 18 bases stayed unmatched. The CDR3 is 18 amino acids. The germline V gene encodes CDR1 SEHNR and CDR2 FQNEAQ (reference sequence). DNA of the CDR3: TGTGCCACGAGACGCGGGACAGGGAGGCATTCGGATAATTCACCCCTCCACTTT. This translates into CATRRGTGRHSDNSPLHF.

The chain couples TRBV6-5 to TRBJ2-2; 9 bases line up with TRBD1. The ends lost 10 bases at V and 1 base at J; junction bases unmatched: 4. This CDR3 comprises 14 residues. CDR1 is MNHEY, CDR2 SVGAGI, per germline. This CDR3 is CATRGQGNTGELFF. For the CDR3, the DNA is TGTGCCACTAGGGGACAGGGGAACACCGGGGAGCTGTTTTTT.

V gene TRBV5-1 combines with J gene TRBJ1-4; D is uncertain. The germline gives CDR1 SGHRS, CDR2 YFSETQ. CDR3 length: 15 amino acids. V lost 4 bases and J 7 bases, leaving 17 bases between the germline ends. The CDR3 DNA follows: TGCGCCAGCAGCCCCTACTCGGGTCGGATTGAAAAACTGTTTTTT. This encodes CASSPYSGRIEKLFF. Based on the CDR3 plus reference TRBV5-1 and TRBJ1-4, the full variable domain is KAGVTQTPRYLIKTRGQQVTLSCSPISGHRSVSWYQQTPGQGLQFLFEYFSETQRNKGNFPGRFSGRQFSNSRSEMNVSTLELGDSALYLCASSPYSGRIEKLFFGSGTQLSVL.

This chain joins TRBV2 and TRBJ1-1, with D unresolved. The CDR3 consists of 12 residues. V was cut by 8 bases and J by 4 bases, with 11 bases left in between. From germline, CDR1 is SNHLY and CDR2 FYNNEI. CDR3 sequence (DNA): TGTGCCAGCGCCATGGGAGGCACTGAAGCTTTCTTT. It translates to CASAMGGTEAFF.

The chain has TRBV4-1 and TRBJ1-5, with 7 bases fitting TRBD1. The CDR3 is made up of 19 amino acids. Losses at the gene ends were 4 bases for V and 6 bases for J; bases not matched to a gene: 21. CDR1 and CDR2 (germline): MGHRA, YSYEKL. Written as DNA, the CDR3 is TGCGCCAGCAGCCCTGCGCTGACAGGGAATCCCCTGAGGGGTCAGCCCCAGCATTTT. This translates into CASSPALTGNPLRGQPQHF.

The chain links TRBV5-1 to TRBJ2-2, with a tentative D call TRBD1 (6 bases). The germline CDR1 and CDR2 sequences are SGHRS and YFSETQ. V was clipped by 1 base and J by 5 bases, with 9 bases between them. This CDR3 has 14 amino acids. The CDR3 DNA reads TGCGCCAGCAGCTTGCTGGGACAAACCGGGGAGCTGTTTTTT. Residues: CASSLLGQTGELFF. The full variable domain, completed using reference TRBV5-1 and TRBJ2-2, is KAGVTQTPRYLIKTRGQQVTLSCSPISGHRSVSWYQQTPGQGLQFLFEYFSETQRNKGNFPGRFSGRQFSNSRSEMNVSTLELGDSALYLCASSLLGQTGELFFGEGSRLTVL.

The V call is TRBV6-5, the J call TRBJ2-1, with 7 nucleotides matching TRBD1. CDR1 and CDR2 (germline): MNHEY, SVGAGI. The V segment lost 10 bases and the J segment 0 bases; nucleotides outside the gene matches: 9. The CDR3 is 15 residues long. The CDR3 nucleotides are TGTGCCACCGGGACAGACCATAACTCCTACAATGAGCAGTTCTTC. This sequence encodes CATGTDHNSYNEQFF.

The chain has TRBV4-1 and TRBJ2-1, with D tentatively TRBD1 (6 bases). Germline loops: CDR1 MGHRA, CDR2 YSYEKL. The CDR3 runs to 14 residues. With 1 base removed from V and 7 bases from J, the gap between germline ends came to 11 bases. CDR3 sequence: CASSQGNRVNEQFF. The CDR3 bases are TGCGCCAGCAGCCAAGGAAACAGGGTGAATGAGCAGTTCTTC.

This clone has a single count. The V call is TRBV12-3 or TRBV12-4, the J call TRBJ2-5, with D perhaps TRBD2 (5 bases). The V gene lost 7 bases and the J gene lost 5 bases, with 11 bases spanning the gap. CDR3 length equals 12 residues. The CDR3 nucleotides read TGTGCCAGCAAACTAGACTGGGAGACCCAGTACTTC. Translating gives CASKLDWETQYF.

This chain uses TRBV11-2 with TRBJ2-6; D is perhaps TRBD1 (7 bases). This CDR3 is built from 18 residues. Between the trimmed V and J ends, which lost 5 bases and 0 bases, there was a span of 17 bases. Germline CDR1 and CDR2: SGHAT and FQNNGV. The CDR3 DNA is TGTGCCAGCAGCCATCTCGGGGGACAGAACTCTGGGGCCAACGTCCTGACTTTC. Translating gives CASSHLGGQNSGANVLTF. The full variable domain, with the rest looked up from reference TRBV11-2 and TRBJ2-6, is EAGVAQSPRYKIIEKRQSVAFWCNPISGHATLYWYQQILGQGPKLLIQFQNNGVVDDSQLPKDRFSAERLKGVDSTLKIQPAKLEDSAVYLCASSHLGGQNSGANVLTFGAGSRLTVL.